This entry concerns a single T cell receptor beta chain. The CDR3 is 15 amino acids. Trimming cost V 1 base and J 10 bases; bases outside gene matches: 7. Germline loops: CDR1 SGHTA, CDR2 FQGNSA. The sample belongs to a study of blood T cell repertoires in COVID-19. Study as a whole: Donors in the United States, Italy and Spain gave samples during acute or convalescent COVID-19.

Profiling relied on immunoSEQ multiplex PCR, and the TCRdb table lists in-frame clones only, not all of them. This sample carries 200,000 to 250,000 clones, around 85% of them seen once, and the ten largest clones take roughly 4%. This clonotype originated in a woman between 35 and 50 years old with active or convalescent COVID-19. The chain employs TRBV7-2 and TRBJ2-5, with 12 bases matching TRBD2. The specimen was peripheral blood. DNA for the CDR3: TGTGCCAGCAGCTTAGACGGACTAGCGGGGCAGGGCCAGTACTTC. It encodes CASSLDGLAGQGQYF.